The 30 T cell receptor beta chains reported below all come from one sample, sequenced in a study of molecular identifiers for immune sequencing clone quantification. From the PCR reads, TCRdb called clonotypes with MiXCR, one entry per CDR3 protein. The repertoire includes 300,000 to 400,000 distinct CDR3 sequences, under 25% of them detected once, and 0.65% to 0.95% sits in the top ten. Sequenced sample: naive CD8+ T cells from blood, with Jurkat cell RNA spiked in. Subset meaning: FACS-sorted CD8+CD4-CCR7+CD45RA+ naive T cells. All receptors come from a human donor in good health. Some libraries in this study had Jurkat cell RNA spiked in.

There are a few counts of this clonotype. The chain joins TRBV20-1 to TRBJ2-4; TRBD1 matches 9 bases. The germline CDR1 and CDR2 sequences are DFQATT and SNEGSKA (reference sequence). Unmatched junction bases numbered 1, after V lost 3 bases and J lost 1 base. The CDR3 length is 14 residues. CDR3 sequence: CSARGQGAKNIQYF. The CDR3 region has the DNA TGCAGTGCTAGGGGACAGGGCGCCAAAAACATTCAGTACTTC.

Regarding this clonotype: This may be a read error: a much more frequent sequence differs by one nucleotide. J is TRBJ2-7 and V is TRBV28; TRBD1 matches 7 bases. Looked up from germline, CDR1 is MDHEN and CDR2 is SYDVKM. The length of the CDR3 is 15 residues. As DNA, the CDR3 is TGTGTCAGCAGCCTACTCCGACAGGGCTCCTACGAGCAGTACTTC. Encoded protein: CVSSLLRQGSYEQYF.

There are a few counts of this clonotype. The chain links TRBV6-5 to TRBJ2-7, with unresolved D. V was cut by 6 bases and J by 6 bases, with 12 bases left in between. Germline V gene data show CDR1 as MNHEY and CDR2 as SVGAGI. The CDR3 spans 12 residues. The CDR3 sequence is CASSPTRGEQYF. CDR3 sequence (DNA): TGTGCCAGCAGCCCCACACGTGGCGAGCAGTACTTC.

In its sample, this clonotype was seen many times. This chain joins TRBV19 and TRBJ2-3; maybe TRBD1 (6 bases). The germline gives CDR1 LNHDA, CDR2 SQIVND (reference sequence). The CDR3 sequence is 15 residues long. Between the trimmed V and J ends, which lost 3 bases and 1 base, there was a span of 11 bases. This CDR3 reads CASSIWAGGTDTQYF. The CDR3 nucleotides are TGTGCCAGTAGTATCTGGGCAGGGGGCACAGATACGCAGTATTTT. The whole variable domain, filled in from reference TRBV19 and TRBJ2-3, reads DGGITQSPKYLFRKEGQNVTLSCEQNLNHDAMYWYRQDPGQGLRLIYYSQIVNDFQKGDIAEGYSVSREKKESFPLTVTSAQKNPTAFYLCASSIWAGGTDTQYFGPGTRLTVL.

About this clonotype itself: With a much larger clone just one base away, this may be a read error. The chain employs TRBV7-9 and TRBJ1-6; possibly TRBD1 for D (5 bases). Germline CDR1 is SEHNR and CDR2 is FQNEAQ (reference sequence). The CDR3 extends over 11 amino acids. With 5 bases removed from V and 14 bases from J, the gap between germline ends came to 10 bases. CDR3 nucleotides: TGTGCCAGCAGCCCGGACAAGGCCCTCCACTTT. Protein sequence: CASSPDKALHF.

There are many counts of this clonotype. The chain carries TRBV29-1 and TRBJ2-3, with TRBD2 matching over 7 bases. Germline loops: CDR1 SQVTM, CDR2 ANQGSEA. The trim removed 1 base at V and 4 bases at J, leaving 2 bases unmatched. The CDR3 length is 13 residues. The CDR3 DNA is TGCAGCGTTGAAGGGGAGGGCGCAGATACGCAGTATTTT. This codes for CSVEGEGADTQYF.

This rearrangement joins TRBV3-1 to TRBJ2-5; 12 bases are shared with TRBD2. This CDR3 is built from 21 residues. CDR1 and CDR2 (germline): LGHDT, YNNKEL (reference sequence). V gave up 2 bases and J gave up 4 bases; unmatched junction bases: 20. The CDR3 here is CASSQPQGRSGLAGIGETQYF. In nucleotides, the CDR3 is TGTGCCAGCAGCCAACCCCAGGGACGGAGCGGACTAGCGGGAATTGGAGAGACCCAGTACTTC.

This clonotype was observed at least ten times. The gene calls are TRBV19 and TRBJ2-1; D gene ambiguous. This CDR3 region has 14 residues. V lost 4 bases and J lost 0, with 7 bases in between. Looked up from germline, CDR1 is LNHDA and CDR2 is SQIVND (reference sequence). CDR3 nucleotides: TGTGCCAGTAGTAGCGCGAGCTCCTACAATGAGCAGTTCTTC. Amino acids: CASSSASSYNEQFF.

This chain joins TRBV12-5 and TRBJ1-1; 8 nucleotides align to TRBD1. Germline V gene sequence: CDR1 LGHNT, CDR2 FRNRAP. V shed 4 bases, J shed 1 base, and the junction held 8 bases outside the gene matches. The CDR3 contains 16 residues. This CDR3 reads CASGSAVTGGNTEAFF. Written as DNA, the CDR3 is TGTGCTAGTGGTTCAGCTGTAACAGGGGGGAACACTGAAGCTTTCTTT. Full variable domain (remainder filled in from reference TRBV12-5 and TRBJ1-1): DARVTQTPRHKVTEMGQEVTMRCQPILGHNTVFWYRQTMMQGLELLAYFRNRAPLDDSGMPKDRFSAEMPDATLATLKIQPSEPRDSAVYFCASGSAVTGGNTEAFFGQGTRLTVV.

This clonotype was seen repeatedly, ten times or more. V usage is TRBV9 and J usage is TRBJ2-7; the match to TRBD2 covers 10 bases. Germline V gene data show CDR1 as SGDLS and CDR2 as YYNGEE. V was pared by 4 bases and J by 2 bases, with 6 bases of the junction left unmatched. CDR3 length: 15 residues. The CDR3 protein is CASSPGGLAAYEQYF. The CDR3 DNA reads TGTGCCAGCAGCCCGGGTGGACTAGCGGCCTACGAGCAGTACTTC.

This clonotype was recorded a few times. The genes are TRBV7-9 and TRBJ2-5; tentative D call: TRBD1 (5 bases). Per the germline V gene, CDR1 is SEHNR and CDR2 is FQNEAQ (reference sequence). V dropped 5 bases and J dropped 2 bases, with 15 bases sitting between them. This CDR3 contains 15 residues. The CDR3 sequence is CASSPPPTDQETQYF. CDR3 coding DNA: TGTGCCAGCAGCCCCCCGCCGACAGATCAAGAGACCCAGTACTTC.

This clonotype has at least ten counts. The junction departs from germline at one end; a sequencing error may be responsible. The chain employs TRBV7-6 and TRBJ2-6; D remains unclear. This CDR3 has 14 amino acids. Germline-derived CDR1 and CDR2 are SGHVS and FNYEAQ. CDR3 DNA: TGTGCCAGCAGCTCCCTCTCTGTGGCCAACGTCCTGACTTTC. It translates to CASSSLSVANVLTF.

This clonotype was counted ten times or more. The chain joins TRBV28 to TRBJ2-7; 10 bases fit TRBD2. The germline V gene has CDR1 MDHEN and CDR2 SYDVKM. The CDR3 contains 14 residues. V lost 9 bases to trimming and J lost 5 bases; unmatched junction nucleotides: 10. In DNA form, the CDR3 reads TGTGCCAGTCAAGAGCGGGGGGGCCAGGACGAGCAGTACTTC. Translated, it gives CASQERGGQDEQYF.

This clonotype came up many times. The V and J genes are TRBV27 and TRBJ1-1; TRBD1 aligns across 12 bases. V lost 5 bases, J lost 5 bases, and 9 bases stayed unmatched. The germline CDR1 and CDR2 sequences are MNHEY and SMNVEV (reference sequence). The CDR3 loop spans 16 amino acids. The CDR3 DNA sequence: TGTGCCAGCAGTCTAACCGGGACAGGGGGCGCAACTGAAGCTTTCTTT. This codes for CASSLTGTGGATEAFF.

J is TRBJ1-6 and V is TRBV7-2, with D unresolved. Germline V gives CDR1 SGHTA, CDR2 FQGNSA. V was pared by 2 bases and J by 13 bases, with 6 bases between. The CDR3 length is 11 residues. CDR3 in DNA: TGTGCCAGCAGCTTATTGGGGCCCCTCCACTTT. It yields the protein CASSLLGPLHF.

This clonotype was counted a few times. The chain links TRBV7-6 to TRBJ2-1; 9 bases line up with TRBD2. The CDR3 runs 15 residues. Germline lookup yields CDR1 SGHVS and CDR2 FNYEAQ. Trimming took 5 bases from V and 7 from J; bases not matched to a gene: 9. The CDR3 spells CASSRSGSYSNEQFF. In DNA form, the CDR3 reads TGTGCCAGCAGCCGTAGCGGGAGTTACTCAAATGAGCAGTTCTTC.

Turning to this clonotype: Because the CDR3 is missing its conserved closing phenylalanine or tryptophan, this is likely a read error. The V gene is TRBV12-3 or TRBV12-4, the J gene TRBJ2-1; D ambiguous. The CDR3 runs to 15 residues. V was cut by 1 base and J by 9 bases, with 16 bases left in between. The DNA for the CDR3 is TGTGCCAGCAGTTTAGAGGACCCCCGCGACACTGAGCAGTTCCTC. This encodes CASSLEDPRDTEQFL.

This clonotype came up many times. V is TRBV30 and J is TRBJ2-1; D not certain. Germline CDR1 reads GTSNPN; CDR2 reads SVGIG (reference sequence). The V and J ends lost 2 bases and 4 bases respectively, with 12 bases between them. The CDR3 covers 14 residues. The CDR3 nucleotides read TGTGCCTGGAGTTTAGAGATGGGGTACAATGAGCAGTTCTTC. Translating gives CAWSLEMGYNEQFF.

This clonotype was counted ten times or more. V is TRBV28 and J is TRBJ1-5; D is perhaps TRBD1 (5 bases). The CDR3 has 17 amino acids. V lost 3 bases, J lost 1 base, and 16 bases lay in between. Per germline, CDR1 MDHEN and CDR2 SYDVKM. CDR3 nucleotide sequence: TGTGCCAGCAGTTTCCGGGGGACTATGGGGAGCAATCAGCCCCAGCATTTT. This translates into CASSFRGTMGSNQPQHF.

This clonotype occurred many times. V gene TRBV14 combines with J gene TRBJ2-5, with D unclear. CDR3 length: 14 residues. In germline, CDR1 is SGHDN, CDR2 FVKESK. Trimming left V 4 bases short and J 1 base short, with 10 bases between. CDR3 region: CASSPDASQETQYF. CDR3 DNA sequence: TGTGCCAGCAGCCCGGACGCAAGCCAAGAGACCCAGTACTTC.

This rearrangement joins TRBV20-1 to TRBJ2-2, with TRBD2 identical over 15 bases. V was pared by 6 bases and J by 3 bases, with 2 bases of the junction left unmatched. The CDR3 is made up of 15 amino acids. From germline, CDR1 is DFQATT and CDR2 SNEGSKA (reference sequence). CDR3 DNA sequence: TGCAGTGCCAGGACTAGCGGGAGGGACACCGGGGAGCTGTTTTTT. Translating it yields CSARTSGRDTGELFF.

Note on this clonotype: Compared with germline, one end of the junction differs, possibly owing to a read error. The chain uses TRBV28 and TRBJ2-7; no reliable D call. CDR1 is MDHEN, CDR2 SYDVKM, per germline. CDR3 length: 11 residues. The CDR3 DNA sequence: TGTGCCAGCAGTTCCCCCTACGAGCGGTACTTC. It yields the protein CASSSPYERYF.

In this sample, this clonotype turned up many times. This chain uses TRBV6-5 with TRBJ1-2; tentative D call: TRBD1 (6 bases). CDR3 size: 15 residues. V was clipped by 6 bases and J by 2 bases, with 16 bases between them. Germline-derived CDR1 and CDR2 are MNHEY and SVGAGI. The CDR3 protein is CASSNVLDSNYGYTF. CDR3 coding DNA: TGTGCCAGCAGCAACGTACTGGACAGCAACTATGGCTACACCTTC.

This clonotype has a count of ten or more. The rearrangement links TRBV11-2 to TRBJ2-7, with D unresolved. The CDR3 runs 14 residues. V lost 5 bases, J lost 5 bases, and 16 bases lay in between. Per germline, CDR1 SGHAT and CDR2 FQNNGV. CDR3 protein: CASSPTLRAHEQYF. The CDR3 DNA follows: TGTGCCAGCAGCCCGACGTTACGGGCGCACGAGCAGTACTTC.

The chain uses TRBV13 and TRBJ2-5; no clear D gene. V lost 11 bases and J 1 base, leaving 17 bases between the germline ends. CDR1 and CDR2 (germline): PRHDT, FYEKMQ (reference sequence). This CDR3 is 14 amino acids long. CDR3 sequence reads: CAGKSEFSQETQYF. The CDR3 DNA reads as TGTGCCGGCAAATCGGAGTTCTCCCAAGAGACCCAGTACTTC.

A few counts support this clonotype. The chain is built from TRBV7-2 and TRBJ1-6, with TRBD1 matching over 10 bases. The germline V gene encodes CDR1 SGHTA and CDR2 FQGNSA. The CDR3 has 23 residues. V lost 4 bases to trimming and J lost 5 bases; unmatched junction nucleotides: 26. The CDR3 sequence is CASSSHKGDRGIFRTDDNSPLHF. The CDR3 nucleotides are TGTGCCAGCAGCTCACACAAGGGGGACAGGGGAATCTTTAGGACAGACGATAATTCACCCCTCCACTTT.

This clonotype was counted only a few times. The V call is TRBV4-1, the J call TRBJ1-1; tentative D call: TRBD1 (5 bases). Germline CDR1 and CDR2: MGHRA and YSYEKL. The V end was cut by 3 bases, the J end by 2 bases, with 13 bases between. CDR3 length: 15 residues. CDR3 in DNA: TGCGCCAGCAGCCACGGCCAGGGAGGTAACACTGAAGCTTTCTTT. This gives the protein CASSHGQGGNTEAFF.

V gene TRBV2 combines with J gene TRBJ2-5; TRBD2 matches 7 bases. CDR3 length equals 14 residues. Germline CDR1 SNHLY, CDR2 FYNNEI. Trimming took 4 bases from V and 1 from J; bases not matched to a gene: 3. CDR3 in DNA: TGTGCCAGCAGTGGACTAGCTAGCCAAGAGACCCAGTACTTC. This sequence encodes CASSGLASQETQYF.

This chain links TRBV6-2 or TRBV6-3 with TRBJ2-6; D may be TRBD2 (5 bases). The germline V and J ends were trimmed by 2 bases and 0 bases, with 17 bases remaining between them. This CDR3 has 19 residues. Germline-derived CDR1 and CDR2 are MNHEY and SVGEGT. The CDR3 reads CASSYRVGSVSSGANVLTF. CDR3 bases: TGTGCCAGCAGTTACCGGGTTGGTAGCGTGAGCTCTGGGGCCAACGTCCTGACTTTC.

This clonotype was seen a few times. Since a much larger clone is just one base distant, this may be a read error. The V and J genes are TRBV29-1 and TRBJ1-1, with TRBD1 as a possible D gene (5 bases). This CDR3 is built from 14 residues. The germline V gene encodes CDR1 SQVTM and CDR2 ANQGSEA. Trimming left V 1 base short and J 0 bases short, with 9 bases between. The CDR3 region is CSVEGGPVNTEAFF. The CDR3, as DNA: TGCAGCGTTGAAGGGGGACCTGTGAACACTGAAGCTTTCTTT.